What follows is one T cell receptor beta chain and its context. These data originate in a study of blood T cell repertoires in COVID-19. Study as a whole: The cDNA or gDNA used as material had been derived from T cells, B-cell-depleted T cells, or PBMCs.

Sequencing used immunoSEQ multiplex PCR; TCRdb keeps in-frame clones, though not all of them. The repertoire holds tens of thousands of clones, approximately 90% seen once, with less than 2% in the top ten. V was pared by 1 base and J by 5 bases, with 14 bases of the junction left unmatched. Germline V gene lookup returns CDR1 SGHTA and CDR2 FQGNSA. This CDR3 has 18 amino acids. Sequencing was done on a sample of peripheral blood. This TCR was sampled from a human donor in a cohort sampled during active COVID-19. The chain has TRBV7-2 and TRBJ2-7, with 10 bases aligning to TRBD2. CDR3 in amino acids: CASSLVFASGSGGHEQYF. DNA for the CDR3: TGTGCCAGCAGCTTAGTGTTCGCTAGCGGGAGCGGGGGCCACGAGCAGTACTTC.